This T cell receptor (beta chain) was sequenced for a study of neurological immune-mediated disorders. Study results and limitations: The absence of shared CDR3 amino acid sequences among expanded clones across subjects suggests private repertoires in all groups. Healthy controls had more TCR clonal expansion than multiple sclerosis, which showed the least, whereas HTLV-1-associated myelopathy showed the most.

This CDR3 spans 19 amino acids. V shed 5 bases and J shed 10 bases, with 31 bases lying between them. CDR1 SGHRS and CDR2 YFSETQ come from the germline V gene. Maryland, USA blood bank volunteers served as healthy controls. Ten or more counts support this clonotype. Its antigen is as yet unknown. The making of cDNA relied on 5'RACE with 10-nucleotide random UMIs. MiXCR, applied by TCRdb to the 5' RACE reads, yields one record per CDR3 protein. Found here are roughly 50,000 distinct CDR3 sequences, 15% to 20% of them singletons; the top ten hold 4.4%. Sequences were obtained from PBMCs. The rearrangement joins TRBV5-1 to TRBJ1-6, with D tentatively TRBD1 (5 bases). This clonotype was obtained from a man aged 60-69 years in good health. In DNA, the CDR3 is TGCGCCAGCAGACCCCTATCGGGTCAGGGACCTCGCGGTTCCTCACCCCTCCACTTT. This gives the protein CASRPLSGQGPRGSSPLHF.